Each of the 10 T cell receptor beta chains below was sequenced from the same sample in a study of CD8 T cells in Susac syndrome. RNA in amounts of roughly 0.5 to 1 ug was reverse transcribed with random hexamers. TCRdb called the immunoSEQ multiplex PCR reads again in MiXCR, with one record for every CDR3 protein. Of approximately 150,000 distinct CDR3 sequences detected, approximately 94% appear once; the ten largest clones hold over 0.07%. Sequencing was performed on CD4+ T cells from PBMCs. The receptors derive from a human donor in good health.

This chain connects TRBV10-3 to TRBJ2-3, with TRBD1 matching over 9 bases. CDR1 is ENHRY and CDR2 is SYGVKD in the germline V gene. V was clipped by 2 bases and J by 0 bases; unmatched bases: 0. The CDR3 contains 15 residues. The CDR3 loop is CAISEGQGSTDTQYF. DNA for the CDR3: TGTGCCATCAGTGAGGGACAGGGGAGCACAGATACGCAGTATTTT.

The J gene is TRBJ1-2, the V gene TRBV2; tentatively, D is TRBD1 (5 bases). Germline assignment: CDR1 SNHLY and CDR2 FYNNEI. Trimming took off 3 bases at V and 0 bases at J, with 8 bases between the two ends. This CDR3 is 14 amino acids long. The CDR3 DNA sequence: TGTGCCAGCAGTGATGGGGGGGCTAACTATGGCTACACCTTC. Its translation is CASSDGGANYGYTF.

The chain combines TRBV27 with TRBJ1-4; no definite D call. The germline CDR1 and CDR2 sequences are MNHEY and SMNVEV (reference sequence). The CDR3 has 16 residues. Trimming left V 3 bases short and J 8 bases short, with 19 bases between. The CDR3 nucleotides read TGTGCCAGCAGTTTTTTGGCGACCCCCGGGCGAGAAAAACTGTTTTTT. Translated, it gives CASSFLATPGREKLFF.

This chain links TRBV6-5 with TRBJ2-2, with TRBD2 matching 13 bases. The CDR3 covers 18 residues. In germline, CDR1 is MNHEY, CDR2 SVGAGI. V was clipped by 2 bases and J by 3 bases; unmatched bases: 6. The CDR3 sequence is CASSYGGLAGVDTGELFF. CDR3 nucleotides: TGTGCCAGCAGTTACGGAGGACTAGCGGGAGTCGACACCGGGGAGCTGTTTTTT.

This chain uses TRBV7-9 with TRBJ2-3; TRBD2 matches 12 bases. This CDR3 has 17 residues. Losses at the gene ends were 4 bases for V and 2 bases for J; bases not matched to a gene: 7. Germline V CDR1 and CDR2: SEHNR, FQNEAQ (reference sequence). The DNA for the CDR3 is TGTGCCAGCAGCTCAACCCGGACTAGCGGGAACACAGATACGCAGTATTTT. Amino acid sequence: CASSSTRTSGNTDTQYF.

V usage is TRBV7-2 and J usage is TRBJ1-1, with D uncertain. V shed 6 bases and J shed 4 bases, with 12 bases lying between them. Germline CDR1 and CDR2: SGHTA and FQGNSA. The CDR3 runs 13 residues. The CDR3 coding sequence is TGTGCCAGCAGTTTCCGCTGGGGCACTGAAGCTTTCTTT. Protein: CASSFRWGTEAFF.

A single count supports this clonotype. This chain connects TRBV6-1 to TRBJ2-1, with no clear D. Germline CDR1 reads MNHNS; CDR2 reads SASEGT. The ends were cut back, 1 base at V and 8 bases at J, with 15 bases in the middle. This CDR3 is 15 amino acids long. Written as DNA, the CDR3 is TGTGCCAGCAGTGAAGGCAGGAGTCCAATCGATGAGCAGTTCTTC. It translates to CASSEGRSPIDEQFF.

The chain links TRBV2 to TRBJ2-1; D gene ambiguous. The CDR3 is made up of 12 amino acids. The germline V gene has CDR1 SNHLY and CDR2 FYNNEI. V lost 3 bases and J 12 bases, leaving 12 bases between the germline ends. CDR3 region: CASSDDLRGQFF. The DNA for the CDR3 is TGTGCCAGCAGTGATGACCTCCGCGGGCAGTTCTTC.

This clonotype showed up just a few times. The rearrangement uses TRBV6-2 or TRBV6-3 and TRBJ2-4; D might be TRBD2 (5 bases). CDR1 is MNHEY and CDR2 is SVGEGT in the germline V gene. CDR3 length: 14 residues. V lost 2 bases and J lost 0, with 5 bases in between. The CDR3 sequence: CASSYGLAKNIQYF. Written as DNA, the CDR3 is TGTGCCAGCAGTTACGGACTAGCCAAAAACATTCAGTACTTC.

The chain carries TRBV6-8 and TRBJ2-7; 7 bases are shared with TRBD1. With V trimmed by 7 bases and J by 3 bases, 9 bases remained unmatched. Germline CDR1 reads MNHGY; CDR2 reads SAAAGT. The CDR3 spans 14 residues. The CDR3 DNA is TGTGCCAGCACCAAGGGACAGCGCAACTACGAGCAGTACTTC. Translated, it gives CASTKGQRNYEQYF.